These T cell receptor beta chains were read from a single sample in a study of cytomegalovirus exposure and HLA in healthy donors. Here immunoSEQ multiplex PCR was the method, and the copy in TCRdb shows in-frame clones only, minus some. The table includes about 150,000 clones, around 84% detected once. The material sequenced was PBMCs. These receptor sequences come from a boy aged 2 to 10 in good health and CMV-seronegative. CDR3s include the opening cysteine and the closing phenylalanine or tryptophan. Each record gives: V gene, J gene, clone size, D gene, CDR3 protein, CDR3 DNA. D genes are given only for firm matches. Expanded clones get a size class; other rows say once, few or many, or leave the size out.

V: TRBV7-3; J: TRBJ2-1; size: -; D: -; CDR3: CASSLSWGLNEQFF; DNA: TGTGCCAGCAGCTTAAGCTGGGGCCTAAATGAGCAGTTCTTC
V: TRBV6-6; J: TRBJ1-2; size: -; D: TRBD1; CDR3: CASSYGTGGYGYTF; DNA: TGTGCCAGCAGTTACGGGACAGGGGGCTATGGCTACACCTTC
V: TRBV7-9; J: TRBJ1-2; size: once; D: TRBD1; CDR3: CASSQDRGWLYGYTF; DNA: TGTGCCAGCAGCCAGGACAGGGGATGGCTCTATGGCTACACCTTC
V: TRBV5-4; J: TRBJ1-1; size: -; D: -; CDR3: CASSLSRRRNTEAFF; DNA: TGTGCCAGCAGCTTGTCGCGACGGAGGAACACTGAAGCTTTCTTT
V: TRBV5-8; J: TRBJ2-5; size: -; D: TRBD2; CDR3: CASSRGTSGQETQYF; DNA: TGTGCCAGCAGCCGCGGGACTAGCGGACAAGAGACCCAGTACTTC
V: TRBV7-6; J: TRBJ1-1; size: -; D: -; CDR3: CAISQGRELYTEAFF; DNA: TGTGCCATCTCACAGGGCAGGGAATTGTACACTGAAGCTTTCTTT
V: TRBV6-5; J: TRBJ2-1; size: -; D: -; CDR3: CASSYRDFSYNEQFF; DNA: TGTGCCAGCAGTTACCGGGACTTCTCCTACAATGAGCAGTTCTTC
V: TRBV18; J: TRBJ2-7; size: -; D: TRBD2; CDR3: CASSPPDSGSYEQYF; DNA: TGTGCCAGCTCACCACCCGATAGCGGGAGCTACGAGCAGTACTTC
V: TRBV7-3; J: TRBJ1-2; size: -; D: -; CDR3: CASSLWPGEIGYTF; DNA: TGTGCCAGCAGCTTATGGCCAGGGGAAATCGGCTACACCTTC
V: TRBV7-9; J: TRBJ1-4; size: -; D: -; CDR3: CASSDVRGGYEKLFF; DNA: TGTGCCAGCAGCGACGTCCGGGGAGGCTATGAAAAACTGTTTTTT
V: TRBV10-3; J: TRBJ2-7; size: -; D: TRBD2; CDR3: CAISMTGGLAANYEQYF; DNA: TGTGCCATCAGTATGACTGGCGGACTAGCGGCAAACTACGAGCAGTACTTC
V: TRBV9; J: TRBJ1-1; size: -; D: -; CDR3: CASSVGSGRINTEAFF; DNA: TGTGCCAGCAGCGTCGGTAGCGGCAGGATAAACACTGAAGCTTTCTTT
V: TRBV5-5; J: TRBJ2-7; size: -; D: -; CDR3: CASSLPIVYEQYF; DNA: TGTGCCAGCAGCCTCCCCATCGTTTACGAGCAGTACTTC
V: TRBV6-5; J: TRBJ2-7; size: -; D: -; CDR3: CASSYSSSLGYEQYF; DNA: TGTGCCAGCAGTTACTCGTCTAGTCTCGGCTACGAGCAGTACTTC
V: TRBV6-6; J: TRBJ2-3; size: -; D: -; CDR3: CASSYSSPSTDTQYF; DNA: TGTGCCAGCAGTTACTCGAGTCCTAGCACAGATACGCAGTATTTT
V: TRBV6-5; J: TRBJ1-1; size: -; D: -; CDR3: CASSRGGFTEAFF; DNA: TGTGCCAGCAGCAGAGGGGGTTTCACTGAAGCTTTCTTT
V: TRBV5-1; J: TRBJ1-2; size: -; D: TRBD1; CDR3: CASSLQGADVYGYTF; DNA: TGCGCCAGCAGCTTGCAGGGGGCTGACGTTTATGGCTACACCTTC
V: TRBV15; J: TRBJ2-3; size: -; D: TRBD2; CDR3: CATSRDRLAVSSTDTQYF; DNA: TGTGCCACCAGCAGAGATAGACTAGCGGTCTCTAGCACAGATACGCAGTATTTT
V: TRBV6-5; J: TRBJ1-5; size: -; D: TRBD1; CDR3: CASSRGLDQPQHF; DNA: TGTGCCAGCAGCAGGGGGTTGGATCAGCCCCAGCATTTT
V: TRBV18; J: TRBJ1-1; size: -; D: -; CDR3: CASSEQQGTEAFF; DNA: TGTGCCAGCTCAGAACAACAGGGTACTGAAGCTTTCTTT
V: TRBV27; J: TRBJ2-7; size: -; D: TRBD2; CDR3: CASSPSGYEQYF; DNA: TGTGCCAGCAGCCCTAGCGGCTACGAGCAGTACTTC
V: TRBV15; J: TRBJ1-4; size: -; D: -; CDR3: CATSPSSLQGPVAVEKLFF; DNA: TGTGCCACCAGCCCATCGAGCCTCCAGGGTCCAGTCGCGGTTGAAAAACTGTTTTTT
V: TRBV25-1; J: TRBJ2-7; size: -; D: TRBD1; CDR3: CASSGKTGAVYEQYF; DNA: TGTGCCAGCAGTGGAAAGACAGGGGCTGTCTACGAGCAGTACTTC
V: TRBV6-5; J: TRBJ1-1; size: -; D: TRBD1; CDR3: CASSRPGQGVVAFF; DNA: TGTGCCAGCAGTCGTCCGGGACAGGGGGTGGTAGCTTTCTTT
V: TRBV28; J: TRBJ2-5; size: -; D: TRBD2; CDR3: CASSLRLAGVETQYF; DNA: TGTGCCAGCAGCCTCCGACTAGCGGGAGTGGAGACCCAGTACTTC
V: TRBV7-8; J: TRBJ2-5; size: -; D: TRBD1; CDR3: CASSQKLTGGQETQYF; DNA: TGTGCCAGCAGCCAGAAACTTACAGGGGGTCAAGAGACCCAGTACTTC
V: TRBV14; J: TRBJ2-7; size: -; D: TRBD2; CDR3: CASSQGSGRSYEQYF; DNA: TGTGCCAGCAGCCAAGGATCCGGGAGGTCCTACGAGCAGTACTTC
V: TRBV12-5; J: TRBJ2-1; size: once; D: -; CDR3: CASAQVDEQFF; DNA: TGTGCTAGTGCCCAAGTAGATGAGCAGTTCTTC
V: TRBV12-5; J: TRBJ2-3; size: -; D: -; CDR3: CASGLAVGADTQYF; DNA: TGTGCTAGTGGTTTGGCCGTGGGGGCTGATACGCAGTATTTT
V: TRBV6-1; J: TRBJ1-5; size: -; D: -; CDR3: CASSESQGDQPQHF; DNA: TGTGCCAGCAGTGAATCTCAAGGGGATCAGCCCCAGCATTTT
V: TRBV9; J: TRBJ2-5; size: -; D: TRBD2; CDR3: CASSVGLAGETQYF; DNA: TGTGCCAGCAGCGTAGGACTAGCGGGGGAGACCCAGTACTTC
V: TRBV6-5; J: TRBJ1-3; size: -; D: TRBD1; CDR3: CASRDDRGLGNTIYF; DNA: TGTGCCAGCAGAGACGACAGGGGGCTTGGAAACACCATATATTTT
V: TRBV11-2; J: TRBJ2-1; size: -; D: TRBD2; CDR3: CASSLFAGGNEQFF; DNA: TGTGCCAGCAGCTTATTTGCGGGAGGGAATGAGCAGTTCTTC
V: TRBV11-2; J: TRBJ1-3; size: -; D: -; CDR3: CASSPGSSGNTIYF; DNA: TGTGCCAGCAGCCCGGGTAGCTCTGGAAACACCATATATTTT
V: TRBV28; J: TRBJ1-5; size: -; D: TRBD1; CDR3: CASSFSVSGGIGNQPQHF; DNA: TGTGCCAGCAGTTTCTCTGTCTCAGGGGGGATCGGCAATCAGCCCCAGCATTTT
V: TRBV9; J: TRBJ2-5; size: -; D: TRBD2; CDR3: CASSTRGGAETQYF; DNA: TGTGCCAGCAGCACGCGGGGAGGGGCAGAGACCCAGTACTTC
V: TRBV6-1; J: TRBJ1-1; size: -; D: -; CDR3: CASRAVLGGTEAFF; DNA: TGTGCCAGCAGGGCCGTTCTCGGGGGCACTGAAGCTTTCTTT
V: TRBV14; J: TRBJ2-2; size: -; D: -; CDR3: CASSFGGNTGELFF; DNA: TGTGCCAGCAGCTTCGGGGGAAACACCGGGGAGCTGTTTTTT
V: TRBV12-5; J: TRBJ2-3; size: -; D: TRBD2; CDR3: CASVLAGAYTDTQYF; DNA: TGTGCTAGTGTGCTAGCGGGGGCATACACAGATACGCAGTATTTT
V: TRBV15; J: TRBJ2-1; size: -; D: -; CDR3: CATSRGVRSYNEQFF; DNA: TGTGCCACCAGCAGGGGAGTACGCTCCTACAATGAGCAGTTCTTC
V: TRBV6-6; J: TRBJ2-2; size: -; D: -; CDR3: CASSYFQGITGELFF; DNA: TGTGCCAGCAGTTACTTTCAGGGAATCACCGGGGAGCTGTTTTTT
V: TRBV2; J: TRBJ2-1; size: -; D: -; CDR3: CASSDTSDTFLHGEQFF; DNA: TGTGCCAGCAGTGATACCAGCGATACCTTCCTACATGGTGAGCAGTTCTTC
V: TRBV7-3; J: TRBJ1-1; size: -; D: -; CDR3: CASSPEGVPANTEAFF; DNA: TGTGCCAGCAGCCCAGAGGGTGTCCCGGCGAACACTGAAGCTTTCTTT
V: TRBV11-2; J: TRBJ2-5; size: -; D: TRBD2; CDR3: CASSSIAGGQETQYF; DNA: TGTGCCAGCAGCTCGATAGCGGGAGGACAAGAGACCCAGTACTTC
V: TRBV4-2; J: TRBJ1-5; size: few; D: TRBD1; CDR3: CASSQESPGQGYQPQHF; DNA: TGTGCCAGCAGCCAAGAGTCTCCGGGACAGGGGTATCAGCCCCAGCATTTT
V: TRBV7-3; J: TRBJ1-6; size: -; D: TRBD1; CDR3: CASSLKTGVANSPLHF; DNA: TGTGCCAGCAGCTTAAAGACAGGGGTAGCTAATTCACCCCTCCACTTT
V: TRBV29-1; J: TRBJ2-1; size: once; D: -; CDR3: CSVEALRGSGTYNEQFF; DNA: TGCAGCGTTGAGGCTCTTCGGGGTAGCGGAACCTACAATGAGCAGTTCTTC
V: TRBV7-9; J: TRBJ2-1; size: few; D: -; CDR3: CASSIGDEQFF; DNA: TGTGCCAGCAGTATCGGGGATGAGCAGTTCTTC
V: TRBV5-1; J: TRBJ1-2; size: once; D: -; CDR3: CASSLDGQTNYGYTF; DNA: TGCGCCAGCAGCTTGGATGGACAGACTAACTATGGCTACACCTTC
V: TRBV29-1; J: TRBJ1-2; size: -; D: -; CDR3: CSVEIRRTARKGYTF; DNA: TGCAGCGTTGAAATAAGAAGGACAGCTCGTAAGGGCTACACCTTC
V: TRBV6-4; J: TRBJ2-2; size: few; D: -; CDR3: CASSEEDGGAAGELFF; DNA: TGTGCCAGCAGTGAAGAGGATGGAGGGGCGGCCGGGGAGCTGTTTTTT
V: TRBV7-9; J: TRBJ2-2; size: -; D: TRBD2; CDR3: CSSSLFGEGKTGELFF; DNA: TGTTCCAGCAGCTTATTCGGGGAGGGAAAAACCGGGGAGCTGTTTTTT
V: TRBV5-6; J: TRBJ1-2; size: -; D: TRBD1; CDR3: CASSLGDRESYGYTF; DNA: TGTGCCAGCAGCTTGGGGGACAGGGAGAGCTATGGCTACACCTTC
V: TRBV30; J: TRBJ1-5; size: -; D: TRBD1; CDR3: CAWSVGQGTQPQHF; DNA: TGTGCCTGGAGTGTAGGACAGGGGACTCAGCCCCAGCATTTT
V: TRBV12-5; J: TRBJ2-3; size: -; D: -; CDR3: CASDLGFSTDTQYF; DNA: TGTGCTAGTGATCTCGGGTTCAGCACAGATACGCAGTATTTT
V: TRBV11-3; J: TRBJ2-5; size: -; D: TRBD1; CDR3: CASSFTGVKTQYF; DNA: TGTGCCAGCAGCTTCACAGGGGTAAAGACCCAGTACTTC
V: TRBV18; J: TRBJ2-1; size: -; D: TRBD1; CDR3: CASSPDRASSYNEQFF; DNA: TGTGCCAGCTCACCCGACAGGGCGAGCTCCTACAATGAGCAGTTCTTC
V: TRBV29-1; J: TRBJ1-1; size: -; D: -; CDR3: CSVLGEGTEAFF; DNA: TGCAGCGTCTTGGGTGAGGGCACTGAAGCTTTCTTT